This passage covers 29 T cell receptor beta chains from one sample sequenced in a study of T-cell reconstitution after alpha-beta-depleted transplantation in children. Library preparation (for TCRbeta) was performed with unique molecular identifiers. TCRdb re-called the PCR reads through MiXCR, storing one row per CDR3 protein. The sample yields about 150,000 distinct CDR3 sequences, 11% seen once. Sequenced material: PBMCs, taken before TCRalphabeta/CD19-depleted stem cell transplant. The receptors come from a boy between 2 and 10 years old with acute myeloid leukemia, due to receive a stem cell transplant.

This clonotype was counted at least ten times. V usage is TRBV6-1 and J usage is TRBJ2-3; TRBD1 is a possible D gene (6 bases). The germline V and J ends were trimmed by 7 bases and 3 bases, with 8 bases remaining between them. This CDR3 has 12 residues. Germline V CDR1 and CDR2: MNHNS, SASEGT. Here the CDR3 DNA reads TGTGCCAGCACAGGGGCGACAGATACGCAGTATTTT. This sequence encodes CASTGATDTQYF.

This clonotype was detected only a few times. This CDR3 reads CASSVGRGRRTDTQYF. The CDR3 nucleotides read TGTGCCAGCAGTGTGGGCAGGGGGCGAAGAACAGATACGCAGTATTTT. This chain links TRBV2 with TRBJ2-3; 8 bases are shared with TRBD1. The CDR3 extends over 16 amino acids. Germline V gene data show CDR1 as SNHLY and CDR2 as FYNNEI. After removal of 4 bases from V and 3 bases from J, the junction contained 9 bases not matched to a gene. Variable domain in full (rest from reference TRBV2 and TRBJ2-3): EPEVTQTPSHQVTQMGQEVILRCVPISNHLYFYWYRQILGQKVEFLVSFYNNEISEKSEIFDDQFSVERPDGSNFTLKIRSTKLEDSAMYFCASSVGRGRRTDTQYFGPGTRLTVL.

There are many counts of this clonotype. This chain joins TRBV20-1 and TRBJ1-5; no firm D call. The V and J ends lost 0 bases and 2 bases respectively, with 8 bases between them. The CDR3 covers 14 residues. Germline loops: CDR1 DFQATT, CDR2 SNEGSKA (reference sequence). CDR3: CSARDPQGNQPQHF. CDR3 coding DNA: TGCAGTGCTAGAGATCCCCAGGGCAATCAGCCCCAGCATTTT.

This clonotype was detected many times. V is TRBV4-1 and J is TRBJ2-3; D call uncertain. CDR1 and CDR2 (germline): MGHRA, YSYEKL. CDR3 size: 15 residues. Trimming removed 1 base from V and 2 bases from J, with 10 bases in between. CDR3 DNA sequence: TGCGCCAGCAGCCAAGGTACCCCTACCACAGATACGCAGTATTTT. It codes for CASSQGTPTTDTQYF.

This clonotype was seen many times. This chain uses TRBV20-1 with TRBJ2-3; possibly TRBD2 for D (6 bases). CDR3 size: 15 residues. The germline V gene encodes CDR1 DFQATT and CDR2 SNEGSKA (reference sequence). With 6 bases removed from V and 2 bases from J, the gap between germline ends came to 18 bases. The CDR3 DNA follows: TGCAGTGCCGACCCCCGGGAGCCCTCCACAGATACGCAGTATTTT. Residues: CSADPREPSTDTQYF.

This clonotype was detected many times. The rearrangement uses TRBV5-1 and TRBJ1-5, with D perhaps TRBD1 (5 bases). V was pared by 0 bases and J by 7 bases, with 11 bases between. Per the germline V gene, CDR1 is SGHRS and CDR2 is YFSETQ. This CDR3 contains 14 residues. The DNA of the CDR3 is TGCGCCAGCAGCTTGGTGGGGCAGTTACAGCCCCAGCATTTT. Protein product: CASSLVGQLQPQHF.

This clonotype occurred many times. CDR3 bases: TGTGCCAGCAGCTTACGTCTAGCGGGGTGGGGGTCCTACAATGAGCAGTTCTTC. It translates to CASSLRLAGWGSYNEQFF. The V gene is TRBV11-2, the J gene TRBJ2-1; 9 bases are a match to TRBD2. The germline gives CDR1 SGHAT, CDR2 FQNNGV. J lost 1 base, V lost 2 bases, and 9 bases had no gene match. The CDR3 contains 18 residues.

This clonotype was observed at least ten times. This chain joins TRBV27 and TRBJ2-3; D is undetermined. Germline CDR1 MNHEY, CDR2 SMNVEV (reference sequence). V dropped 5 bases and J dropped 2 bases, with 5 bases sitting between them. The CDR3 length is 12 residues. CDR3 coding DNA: TGTGCCAGCAGTATGAACACAGATACGCAGTATTTT. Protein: CASSMNTDTQYF.

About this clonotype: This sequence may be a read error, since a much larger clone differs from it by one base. CDR3 amino acids: CASSFGEDTHYF. CDR3 nucleotide sequence: TGTGCCAGCAGTTTCGGTGAAGATACGCATTATTTT. The chain joins TRBV12-3 or TRBV12-4 to TRBJ2-3; D is undetermined. The CDR3 totals 12 residues.

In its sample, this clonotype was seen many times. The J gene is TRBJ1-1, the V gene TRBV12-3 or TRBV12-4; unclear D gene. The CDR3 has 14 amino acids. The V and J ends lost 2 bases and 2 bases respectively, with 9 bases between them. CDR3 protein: CASSLNGINTEAFF. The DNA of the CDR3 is TGTGCCAGCAGTTTAAACGGCATAAACACTGAAGCTTTCTTT.

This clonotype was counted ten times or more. The CDR3 sequence is CASSELAGGQLFF. The CDR3 bases are TGCGCCAGCAGTGAACTAGCGGGGGGGCAGCTGTTCTTC. This chain links TRBV10-2 with TRBJ2-1; 13 bases are shared with TRBD2. The CDR3 is 13 amino acids. Trimming at V came to 3 bases and at J to 15 bases, leaving 5 bases not matched to a gene. Looked up from germline, CDR1 is WSHSY and CDR2 is SAAADI.

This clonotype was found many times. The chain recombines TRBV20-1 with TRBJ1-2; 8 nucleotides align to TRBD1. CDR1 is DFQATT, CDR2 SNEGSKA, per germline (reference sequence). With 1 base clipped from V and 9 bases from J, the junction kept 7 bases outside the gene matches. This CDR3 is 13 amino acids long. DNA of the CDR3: TGCAGTGCTAGAGGGACAGGGTCGCATCGCTACACCTTC. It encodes CSARGTGSHRYTF.

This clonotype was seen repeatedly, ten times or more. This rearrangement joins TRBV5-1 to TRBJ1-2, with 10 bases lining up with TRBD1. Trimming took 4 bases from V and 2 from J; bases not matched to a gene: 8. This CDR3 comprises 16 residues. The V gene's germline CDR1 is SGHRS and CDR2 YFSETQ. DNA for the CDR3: TGCGCCAGCAGCCAACCCCGGGACAGGGGAAACTATGGCTACACCTTC. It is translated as CASSQPRDRGNYGYTF.

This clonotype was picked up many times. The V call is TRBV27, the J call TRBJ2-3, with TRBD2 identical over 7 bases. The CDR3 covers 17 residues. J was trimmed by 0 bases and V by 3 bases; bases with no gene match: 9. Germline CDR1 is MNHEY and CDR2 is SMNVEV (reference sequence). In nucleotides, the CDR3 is TGTGCCAGCAGTTTGGACGGGAGGTTATTCAGCACAGATACGCAGTATTTT. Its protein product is CASSLDGRLFSTDTQYF.

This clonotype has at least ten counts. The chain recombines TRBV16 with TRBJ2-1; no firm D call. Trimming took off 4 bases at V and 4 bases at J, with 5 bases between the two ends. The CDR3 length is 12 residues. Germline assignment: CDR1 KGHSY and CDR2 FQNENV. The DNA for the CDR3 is TGTGCCAGCAGCCGAAATTACAATGAGCAGTTCTTC. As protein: CASSRNYNEQFF.

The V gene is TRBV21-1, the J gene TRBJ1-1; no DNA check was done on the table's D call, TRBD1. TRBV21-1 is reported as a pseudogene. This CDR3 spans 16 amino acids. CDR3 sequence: CASSIRTEPVNTEAFF. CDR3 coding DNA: TGTGCCAGCAGCATACGGACAGAGCCCGTGAACACTGAAGCTTTCTTT.

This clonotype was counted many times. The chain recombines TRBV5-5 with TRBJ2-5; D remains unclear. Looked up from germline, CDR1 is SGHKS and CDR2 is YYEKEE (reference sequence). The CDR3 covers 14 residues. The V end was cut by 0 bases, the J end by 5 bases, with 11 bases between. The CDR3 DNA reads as TGTGCCAGCAGCTTGGAGAGGAGAGAGGAGACCCAGTACTTC. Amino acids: CASSLERREETQYF.

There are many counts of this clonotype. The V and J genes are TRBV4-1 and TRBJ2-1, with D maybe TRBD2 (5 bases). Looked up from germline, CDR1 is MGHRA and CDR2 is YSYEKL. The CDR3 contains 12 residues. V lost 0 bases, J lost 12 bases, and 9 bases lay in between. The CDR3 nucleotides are TGCGCCAGCAGCCAAGATAGTACTAGGCAGTTCTTC. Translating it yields CASSQDSTRQFF.

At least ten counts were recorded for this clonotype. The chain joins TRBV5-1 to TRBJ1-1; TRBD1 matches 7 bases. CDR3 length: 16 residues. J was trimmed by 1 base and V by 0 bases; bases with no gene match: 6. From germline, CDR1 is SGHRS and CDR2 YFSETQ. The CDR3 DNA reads TGCGCCAGCAGCTTGGTAGGGGGCAGTTCGAACACTGAAGCTTTCTTT. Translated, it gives CASSLVGGSSNTEAFF.

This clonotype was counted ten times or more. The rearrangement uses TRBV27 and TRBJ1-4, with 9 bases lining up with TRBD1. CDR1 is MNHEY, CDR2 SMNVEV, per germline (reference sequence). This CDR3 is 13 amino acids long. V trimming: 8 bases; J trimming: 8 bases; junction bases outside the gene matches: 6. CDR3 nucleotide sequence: TGTGCCAGCCAGGGACAGGGAGAGGAAAAACTGTTTTTT. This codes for CASQGQGEEKLFF. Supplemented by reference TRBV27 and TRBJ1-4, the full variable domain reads EAQVTQNPRYLITVTGKKLTVTCSQNMNHEYMSWYRQDPGLGLRQIYYSMNVEVTDKGDVPEGYKVSRKEKRNFPLILESPSPNQTSLYFCASQGQGEEKLFFGSGTQLSVL.

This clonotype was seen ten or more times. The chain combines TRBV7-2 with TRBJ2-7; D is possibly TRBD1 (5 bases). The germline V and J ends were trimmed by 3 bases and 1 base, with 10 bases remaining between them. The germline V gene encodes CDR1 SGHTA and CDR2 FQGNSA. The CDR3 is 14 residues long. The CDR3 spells CASSFIQASYEQYF. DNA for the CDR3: TGTGCCAGCAGCTTCATACAGGCGTCCTACGAGCAGTACTTC.

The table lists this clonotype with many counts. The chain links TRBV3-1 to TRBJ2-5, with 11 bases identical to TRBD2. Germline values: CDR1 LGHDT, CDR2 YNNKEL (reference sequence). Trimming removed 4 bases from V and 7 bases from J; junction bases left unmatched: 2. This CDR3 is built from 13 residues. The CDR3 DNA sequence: TGTGCCAGCAGCCGACTAGCGGGGAGGACCCAGTACTTC. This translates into CASSRLAGRTQYF.

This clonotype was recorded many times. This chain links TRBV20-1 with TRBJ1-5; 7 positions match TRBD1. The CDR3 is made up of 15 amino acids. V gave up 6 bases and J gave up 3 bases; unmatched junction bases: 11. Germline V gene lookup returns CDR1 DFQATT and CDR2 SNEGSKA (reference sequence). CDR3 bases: TGCAGTGCCCGCCCCAGGGACAGCCTCAATCAGCCCCAGCATTTT. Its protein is CSARPRDSLNQPQHF.

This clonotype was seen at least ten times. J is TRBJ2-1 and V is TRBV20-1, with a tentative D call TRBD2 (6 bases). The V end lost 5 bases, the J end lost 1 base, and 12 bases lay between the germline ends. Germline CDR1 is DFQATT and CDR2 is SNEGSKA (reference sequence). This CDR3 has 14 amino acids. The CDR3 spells CSAAPTSSYNEQFF. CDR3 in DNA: TGCAGTGCTGCTCCGACTAGTTCCTACAATGAGCAGTTCTTC.

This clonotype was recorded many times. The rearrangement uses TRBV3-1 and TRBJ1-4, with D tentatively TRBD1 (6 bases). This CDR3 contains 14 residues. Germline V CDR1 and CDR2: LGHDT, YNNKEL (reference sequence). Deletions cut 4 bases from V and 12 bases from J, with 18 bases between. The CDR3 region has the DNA TGTGCCAGCAGCCCCCCGGGACAAAGCGGGCAACTGTTTTTT. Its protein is CASSPPGQSGQLFF. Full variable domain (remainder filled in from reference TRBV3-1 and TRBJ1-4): DTAVSQTPKYLVTQMGNDKSIKCEQNLGHDTMYWYKQDSKKFLKIMFSYNNKELIINETVPNRFSPKSPDKAHLNLHINSLELGDSAVYFCASSPPGQSGQLFFGSGTQLSVL.

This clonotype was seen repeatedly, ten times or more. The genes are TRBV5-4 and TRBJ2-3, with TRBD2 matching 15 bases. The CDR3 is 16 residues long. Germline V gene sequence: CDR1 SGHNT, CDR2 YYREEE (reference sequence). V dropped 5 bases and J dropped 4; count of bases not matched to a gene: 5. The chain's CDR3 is CASRHGLAGGPDTQYF. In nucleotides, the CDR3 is TGTGCCAGCAGACACGGACTAGCGGGAGGGCCAGATACGCAGTATTTT.

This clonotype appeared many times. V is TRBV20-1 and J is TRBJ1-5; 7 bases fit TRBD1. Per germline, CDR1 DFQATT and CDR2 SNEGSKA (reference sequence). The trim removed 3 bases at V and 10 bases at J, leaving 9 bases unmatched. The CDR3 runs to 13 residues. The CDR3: CSASETGNSPQHF. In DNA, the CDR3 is TGCAGTGCTAGCGAGACAGGGAACTCACCCCAGCATTTT.

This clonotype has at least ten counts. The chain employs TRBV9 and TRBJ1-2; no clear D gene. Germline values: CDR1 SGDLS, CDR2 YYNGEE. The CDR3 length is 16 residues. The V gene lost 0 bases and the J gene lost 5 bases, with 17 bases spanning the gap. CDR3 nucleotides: TGTGCCAGCAGCGTAGCAATTGCCCCCGGCAAATATGGCTACACCTTC. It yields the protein CASSVAIAPGKYGYTF.

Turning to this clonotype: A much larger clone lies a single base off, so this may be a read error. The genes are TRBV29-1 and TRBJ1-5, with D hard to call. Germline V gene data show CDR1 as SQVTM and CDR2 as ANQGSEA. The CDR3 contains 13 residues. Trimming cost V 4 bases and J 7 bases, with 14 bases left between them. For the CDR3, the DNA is TGCAGCGTTGCAGGTGGGTGCGGCCAGCCCCAGCATTTT. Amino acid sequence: CSVAGGCGQPQHF.